This note documents a single TCR beta chain sequence. Relapse was seen in all patients after autologous stem cell transplantation, and brentuximab vedotin exposure was variable. Data came from immunoSEQ multiplex PCR; TCRdb stores just in-frame clones and leaves some out. This sample has more than 85,000 clones, with about nine tenths found just once. V lost 7 bases and J lost 1, with 11 bases in between. The CDR3 loop spans 13 amino acids. Germline CDR1 and CDR2: SNHLY and FYNNEI. This sample is part of a study of PD-1 blockade in classical Hodgkin lymphoma. The chain carries TRBV2 and TRBJ2-7; perhaps TRBD1 as D (5 bases). The TCR comes from a human donor with classical Hodgkin lymphoma. The starting material was peripheral blood mononuclear cells (PBMCs), obtained before the second cycle of nivolumab. CDR3 region: CASKGAQSYEQYF. As DNA, the CDR3 is TGTGCCAGCAAAGGGGCCCAGTCCTACGAGCAGTACTTC. The full variable domain, its missing parts supplied by reference TRBV2 and TRBJ2-7, is EPEVTQTPSHQVTQMGQEVILRCVPISNHLYFYWYRQILGQKVEFLVSFYNNEISEKSEIFDDQFSVERPDGSNFTLKIRSTKLEDSAMYFCASKGAQSYEQYFGPGTRLTVT.